The present T cell receptor (beta chain) was sequenced within a study of blood T cell repertoires in COVID-19. Using immunoSEQ multiplex PCR, the repertoire was profiled, and TCRdb retains in-frame clones only, with some absent. The top ten hold around 4.3% of the sample, which has 73,000 or so clones, about 80% seen once. The germline CDR1 and CDR2 sequences are MNHEY and SVGAGI. The CDR3 sequence is 15 residues long. Deletions cut 5 bases from V and 7 bases from J, with 15 bases between. This receptor was identified in a woman aged 55-69 years with acute or convalescent COVID-19. Source material: peripheral blood. The chain recombines TRBV6-5 with TRBJ1-6; D gene ambiguous. The CDR3 DNA reads TGTGCCAGCAGTAACCCGGGATCCGGGAATTCACCCCTCCACTTT. Its protein product is CASSNPGSGNSPLHF.